The present entry profiles one TCR beta chain with its context. This entry comes from a study of cytomegalovirus exposure and HLA in healthy donors. The germline CDR1 and CDR2 sequences are SGHNT and YYREEE (reference sequence). V lost 4 bases and J lost 0, with 4 bases in between. The CDR3 totals 12 residues. Amplification used 60 Vbeta primers and 13 Jbeta primers. Only in-frame clones appear in the TCRdb table, and some are missing; sequencing was by immunoSEQ multiplex PCR. The sample yields about 170,000 clones, 70% to 90% seen once. The receptor's source is a girl aged 10 to 17 in good health and CMV-seropositive. Sequenced material: PBMCs. The chain uses TRBV5-4 and TRBJ1-2; D gene uncertain. The CDR3 DNA sequence: TGTGCCAGCAGCACAGCTAACTATGGCTACACCTTC. It yields the protein CASSTANYGYTF.